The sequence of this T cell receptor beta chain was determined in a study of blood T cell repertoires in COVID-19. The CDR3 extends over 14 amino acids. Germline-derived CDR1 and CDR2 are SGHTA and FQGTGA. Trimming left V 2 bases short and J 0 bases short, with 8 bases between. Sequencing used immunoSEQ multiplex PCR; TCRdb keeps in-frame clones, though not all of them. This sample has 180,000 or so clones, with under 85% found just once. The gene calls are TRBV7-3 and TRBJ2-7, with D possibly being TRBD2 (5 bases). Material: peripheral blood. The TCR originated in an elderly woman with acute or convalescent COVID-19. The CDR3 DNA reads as TGTGCCAGCAGCTTAGCGCGGGTCTCCTACGAGCAGTACTTC. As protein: CASSLARVSYEQYF.